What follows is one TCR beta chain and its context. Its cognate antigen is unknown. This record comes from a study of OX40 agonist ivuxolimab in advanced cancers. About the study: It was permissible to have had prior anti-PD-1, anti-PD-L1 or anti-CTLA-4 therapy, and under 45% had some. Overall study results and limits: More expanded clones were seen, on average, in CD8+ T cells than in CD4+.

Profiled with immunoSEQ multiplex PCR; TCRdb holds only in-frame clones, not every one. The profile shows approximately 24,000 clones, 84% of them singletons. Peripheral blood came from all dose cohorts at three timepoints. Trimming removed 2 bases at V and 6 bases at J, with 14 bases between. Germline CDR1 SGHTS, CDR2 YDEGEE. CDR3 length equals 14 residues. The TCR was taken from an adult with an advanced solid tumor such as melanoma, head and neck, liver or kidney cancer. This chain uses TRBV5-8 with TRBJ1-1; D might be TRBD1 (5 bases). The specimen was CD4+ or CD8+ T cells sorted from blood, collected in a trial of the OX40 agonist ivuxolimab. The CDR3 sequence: CASSLDTGTAEAFF. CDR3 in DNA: TGTGCCAGCAGCTTAGATACAGGAACGGCTGAAGCTTTCTTT.